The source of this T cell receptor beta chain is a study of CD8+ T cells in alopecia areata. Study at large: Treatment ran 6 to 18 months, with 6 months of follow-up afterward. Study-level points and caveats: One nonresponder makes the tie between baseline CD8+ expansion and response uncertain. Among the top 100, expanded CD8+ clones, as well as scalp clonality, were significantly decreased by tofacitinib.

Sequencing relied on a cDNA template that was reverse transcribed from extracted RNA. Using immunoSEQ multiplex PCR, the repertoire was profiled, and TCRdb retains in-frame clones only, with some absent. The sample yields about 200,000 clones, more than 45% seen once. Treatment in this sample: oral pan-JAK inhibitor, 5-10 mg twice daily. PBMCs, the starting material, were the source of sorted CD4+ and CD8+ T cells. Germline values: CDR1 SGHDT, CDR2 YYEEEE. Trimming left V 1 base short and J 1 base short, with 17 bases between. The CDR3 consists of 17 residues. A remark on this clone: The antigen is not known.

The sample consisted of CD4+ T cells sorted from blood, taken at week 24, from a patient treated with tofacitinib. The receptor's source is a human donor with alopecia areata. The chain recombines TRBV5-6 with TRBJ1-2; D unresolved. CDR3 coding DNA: TGTGCCAGCAGCTTGAGTTCCGACGGACCACTTAACTATGGCTACACCTTC. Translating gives CASSLSSDGPLNYGYTF.